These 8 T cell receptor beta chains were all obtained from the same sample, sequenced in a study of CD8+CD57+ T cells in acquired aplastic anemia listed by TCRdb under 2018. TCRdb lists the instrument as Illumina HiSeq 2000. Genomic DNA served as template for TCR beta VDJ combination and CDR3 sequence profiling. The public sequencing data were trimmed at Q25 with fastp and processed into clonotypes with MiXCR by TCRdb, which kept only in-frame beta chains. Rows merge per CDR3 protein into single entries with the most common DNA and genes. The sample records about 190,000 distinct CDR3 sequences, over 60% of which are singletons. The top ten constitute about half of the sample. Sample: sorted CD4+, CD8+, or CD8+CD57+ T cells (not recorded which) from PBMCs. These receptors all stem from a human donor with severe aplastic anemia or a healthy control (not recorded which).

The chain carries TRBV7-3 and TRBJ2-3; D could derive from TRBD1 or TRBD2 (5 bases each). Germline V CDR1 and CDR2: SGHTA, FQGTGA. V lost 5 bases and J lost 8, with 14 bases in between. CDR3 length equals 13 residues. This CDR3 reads CASSQGKGTTQYF. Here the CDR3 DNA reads TGTGCCAGCAGCCAAGGCAAGGGGACTACGCAGTATTTT.

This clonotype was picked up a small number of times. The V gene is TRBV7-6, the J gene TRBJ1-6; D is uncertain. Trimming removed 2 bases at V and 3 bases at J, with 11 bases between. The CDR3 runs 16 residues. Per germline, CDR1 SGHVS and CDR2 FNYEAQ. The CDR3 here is CASSLTEDIYNSPLHF. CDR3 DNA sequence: TGTGCCAGCAGCTTAACTGAGGATATCTATAATTCACCCCTCCACTTT.

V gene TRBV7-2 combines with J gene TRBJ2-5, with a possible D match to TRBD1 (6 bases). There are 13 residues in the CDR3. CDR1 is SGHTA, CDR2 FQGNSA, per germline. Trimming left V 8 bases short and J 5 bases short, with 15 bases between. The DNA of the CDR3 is TGTGCCAGCGGGGGCGCGGTGAGGGAGACCCAGTACTTC. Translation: CASGGAVRETQYF.

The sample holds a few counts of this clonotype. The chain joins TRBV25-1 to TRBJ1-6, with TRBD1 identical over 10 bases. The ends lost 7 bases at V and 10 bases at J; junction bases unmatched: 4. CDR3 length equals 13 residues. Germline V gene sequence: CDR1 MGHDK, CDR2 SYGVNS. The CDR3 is CASKGQGSSPLHF. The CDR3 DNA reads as TGTGCCAGCAAGGGACAGGGGTCGTCACCCCTCCACTTT.

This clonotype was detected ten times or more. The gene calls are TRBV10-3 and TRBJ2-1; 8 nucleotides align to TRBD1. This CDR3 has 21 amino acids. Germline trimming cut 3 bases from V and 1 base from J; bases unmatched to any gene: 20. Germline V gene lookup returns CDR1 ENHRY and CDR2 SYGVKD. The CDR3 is CAISDPDRAILHPGSYNEQFF. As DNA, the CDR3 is TGTGCCATCAGTGACCCGGACAGGGCAATATTACATCCAGGGTCCTACAATGAGCAGTTCTTC.

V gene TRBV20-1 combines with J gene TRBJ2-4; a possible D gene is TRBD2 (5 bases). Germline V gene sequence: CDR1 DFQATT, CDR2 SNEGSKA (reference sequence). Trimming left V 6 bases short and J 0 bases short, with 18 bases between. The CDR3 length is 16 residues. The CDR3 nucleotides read TGCAGTGCCACGTCGAGGGCTCGGTTAGCCAAAAACATTCAGTACTTC. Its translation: CSATSRARLAKNIQYF.

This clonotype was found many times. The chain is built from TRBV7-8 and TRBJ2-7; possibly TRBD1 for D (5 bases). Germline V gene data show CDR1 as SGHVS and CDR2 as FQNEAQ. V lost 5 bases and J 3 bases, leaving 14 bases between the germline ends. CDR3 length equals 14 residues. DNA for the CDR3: TGTGCCAGCAGCCCCCCTGGGGCGGACTACGAGCAGTACTTC. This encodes CASSPPGADYEQYF.

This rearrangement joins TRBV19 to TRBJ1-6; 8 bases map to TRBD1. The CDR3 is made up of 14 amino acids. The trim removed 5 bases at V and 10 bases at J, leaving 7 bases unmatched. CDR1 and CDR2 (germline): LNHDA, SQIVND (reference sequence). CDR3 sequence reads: CASSVRDRQSPLHF. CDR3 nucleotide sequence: TGTGCCAGTAGTGTCCGGGACAGGCAGTCACCCCTCCACTTT.